This T cell receptor (beta chain) appears in the sequencing data of a study of T cell changes during pregnancy in multiple sclerosis (dated by TCRdb to the late 2010s). A note on the overall study: The study examined how the T cell repertoire changed over the course of pregnancy in women with multiple sclerosis.

With regard to this clone: This receptor's antigen is unknown. No base-level quality is on record; no much larger clone is a single base apart.

The library was generated by the immunoSEQ multiplex PCR assay. TCRdb took this table from immuneACCESS and kept in-frame rearrangements with V and J called. Such tables lack part of the clones; where checked against another copy, unresolved V genes explain under half of the gap, and the rest is unexplained. Counted in this sample were about 32,000 clones; approximately 90% of them appeared once. The ten largest account for 5.1% of the sample. V gives up 4 bases and J gives up 2 bases, and the segment between their germline ends measures 23 bases. The germline V gene (reference sequence) sets CDR1 to MNHEY and CDR2 to SMNVEV. Including cysteine and phenylalanine, the CDR3 has 19 amino acids. The sequence is cut down to CDR3 DNA, 57 bases in frame from base 1.

This specimen was CD8+ T cells from peripheral blood mononuclear cells, taken in the first trimester of pregnancy. The sequence links TRBV27 to TRBJ2-2, with TRBD1 tentatively as D gene (6 bases match). This TCR was recovered from a female donor with multiple sclerosis, enrolled in a pregnancy study. The CDR3 region has the sequence CASSSVGGSAGKNTGELFF. In nucleotide form, the sequence is TGTGCCAGCAGTTCTGTAGGGGGTAGCGCGGGCAAAAACACCGGGGAGCTGTTTTTT.